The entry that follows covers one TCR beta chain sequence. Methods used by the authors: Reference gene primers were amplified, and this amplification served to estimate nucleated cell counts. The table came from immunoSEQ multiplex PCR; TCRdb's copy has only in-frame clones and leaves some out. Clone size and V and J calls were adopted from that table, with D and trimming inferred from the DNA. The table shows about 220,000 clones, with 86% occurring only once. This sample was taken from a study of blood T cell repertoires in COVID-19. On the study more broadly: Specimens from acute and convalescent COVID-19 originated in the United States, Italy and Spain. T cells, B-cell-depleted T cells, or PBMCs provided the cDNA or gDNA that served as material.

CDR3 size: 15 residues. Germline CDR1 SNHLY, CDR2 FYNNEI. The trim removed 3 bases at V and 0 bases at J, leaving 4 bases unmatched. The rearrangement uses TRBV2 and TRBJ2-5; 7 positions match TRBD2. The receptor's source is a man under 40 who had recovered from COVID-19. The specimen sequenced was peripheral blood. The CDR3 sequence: CASSDWRGYQETQYF. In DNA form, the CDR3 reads TGTGCCAGCAGTGACTGGCGGGGGTACCAAGAGACCCAGTACTTC.